This record concerns one T cell receptor beta chain sequence. Antigen unknown. Treatment denoted: oral pan-JAK inhibitor, 5-10 mg twice daily. This entry belongs to a study of CD8+ T cells in alopecia areata. Overall study context: Among treated patients, severity was scored by affected scalp area percentage. Whole-study results and caveats: Researchers say the link of baseline CD8+ expansion to response remains uncertain, with one nonresponder. Alphabeta T cells residing in normal skin are also sequenced in scalp samples. Shared TCR sequences were less clear between patients than in mice, possibly partly from HLA diversity.

Sequencing used cDNA as its template, made by extracting RNA and reverse transcribing it. Assay used: immunoSEQ multiplex PCR; TCRdb lists only in-frame clones, some missing. This sample yields around 97,000 clones, of which around 86% are seen a single time; more than 9.5% belongs to the top ten. The input for sequencing was CD8+ T cells sorted from blood, taken around week 34, from a patient treated with tofacitinib. The source is a human donor with alopecia areata.

The DNA of the CDR3 is TGCGCCAGCAGAGCGATCCGGGACCATGCGAACACCGGGGAGCTGTTTTTT. Its translation is CASRAIRDHANTGELFF. This chain joins TRBV4-1 and TRBJ2-2; either TRBD1 or TRBD2 may supply D (5 bases each). This CDR3 has 17 residues. Germline CDR1 and CDR2: MGHRA and YSYEKL. V dropped 6 bases and J dropped 0 bases, with 17 bases sitting between them.